A selection of T cell receptor beta chains follows, all from one sample in a study of control samples from healthy donors and cancer patients. The data were produced by immunoSEQ multiplex PCR, yet TCRdb's version contains in-frame clones alone and is incomplete. Here the sample spans approximately 180,000 clones, approximately 91% being singletons. Sequencing used blood. These receptors all stem from a woman between 40 and 50 years old in good health. Both conserved end residues are part of each CDR3. A D gene is named only where the DNA matches it firmly. Size tells how often a clone was seen (once, few, many) or the class of an expanded clone, and some rows leave it out.

d_call: .
j_call: TRBJ2-4
v_call: TRBV11-3
clone_size: .
cdr3_nt: TGTGCCAGCAGCTCGGGGACGGAGAAAAACATTCAGTACTTC
cdr3_aa: CASSSGTEKNIQYF

d_call: .
j_call: TRBJ2-2
v_call: TRBV7-9
clone_size: .
cdr3_nt: TGTGCCAGCAGCGGGACGAACACCGGGGAGCTGTTTTTT
cdr3_aa: CASSGTNTGELFF

d_call: .
j_call: TRBJ2-3
v_call: TRBV19
clone_size: .
cdr3_nt: TGTGCCAGTACCCTAGGAGGGAGACGCACAGATACGCAGTATTTT
cdr3_aa: CASTLGGRRTDTQYF

d_call: TRBD2
j_call: TRBJ2-5
v_call: TRBV5-1
clone_size: .
cdr3_nt: TGCGCCAGCAGCTTCCTAGCGGGGGAAGAGACCCAGTACTTC
cdr3_aa: CASSFLAGEETQYF

d_call: .
j_call: TRBJ2-2
v_call: TRBV9
clone_size: .
cdr3_nt: TGTGCCAGCAGCCTACGACTACCCCCCACCGGGGAGCTGTTTTTT
cdr3_aa: CASSLRLPPTGELFF

d_call: TRBD1
j_call: TRBJ2-5
v_call: TRBV5-1
clone_size: .
cdr3_nt: TGCGCCAGCAGCAAGGACAGGGCGTACCAAGAGACCCAGTACTTC
cdr3_aa: CASSKDRAYQETQYF

d_call: .
j_call: TRBJ2-1
v_call: TRBV5-6
clone_size: .
cdr3_nt: TGTGCCAGCAGCTTGGTGGCCGAGCAGTTCTTC
cdr3_aa: CASSLVAEQFF

d_call: TRBD2
j_call: TRBJ2-1
v_call: TRBV6-2/TRBV6-3
clone_size: .
cdr3_nt: TGTGCCAGCAGTAGGATTGGTGGCGGGGGGACCTTGGGTGAGCAGTTCTTC
cdr3_aa: CASSRIGGGGTLGEQFF

d_call: .
j_call: TRBJ2-7
v_call: TRBV5-6
clone_size: .
cdr3_nt: TGTGCCAGCAGCGACTCCTACGAGCAGTACTTC
cdr3_aa: CASSDSYEQYF

d_call: .
j_call: TRBJ1-1
v_call: TRBV2
clone_size: few
cdr3_nt: TGTGCCAGCACCCGCGAGTGGGGTGAAGCTTTCTTT
cdr3_aa: CASTREWGEAFF

d_call: .
j_call: TRBJ1-1
v_call: TRBV6-5
clone_size: .
cdr3_nt: TGTGCCAGCAGTCCCAGAGTGAACACTGAAGCTTTCTTT
cdr3_aa: CASSPRVNTEAFF

d_call: .
j_call: TRBJ2-2
v_call: TRBV5-1
clone_size: .
cdr3_nt: TGCGCCTCCACAGGGAAGGGTGAACTCCCCGGGGAGCTGTTTTTT
cdr3_aa: CASTGKGELPGELFF

d_call: .
j_call: TRBJ2-7
v_call: TRBV14
clone_size: .
cdr3_nt: TGTGCCAGCAGCCATGGCTACGAGCAGTACTTC
cdr3_aa: CASSHGYEQYF

d_call: TRBD1
j_call: TRBJ1-4
v_call: TRBV6-5
clone_size: .
cdr3_nt: TGTGCCAGCAGTTACTCTTCAGGGGGCTTGAATGAAAAACTGTTTTTT
cdr3_aa: CASSYSSGGLNEKLFF

d_call: TRBD2
j_call: TRBJ2-3
v_call: TRBV9
clone_size: .
cdr3_nt: TGTGCCAGCAGCTTAAGCGGGGGACTCACCGCAGTTAGCACAGATACGCAGTATTTT
cdr3_aa: CASSLSGGLTAVSTDTQYF